The entry below describes one T cell receptor (beta chain). The method was immunoSEQ multiplex PCR; TCRdb's version includes in-frame clones alone and lacks a portion of them. The sample has 160,000 or so clones, around 83% seen once; the top ten hold 1.5% to 1.9%. This record comes from a study of blood T cell repertoires in COVID-19. Study-wide context: T cells, B-cell-depleted T cells, or PBMCs supplied cDNA or gDNA.

V was shortened by 6 bases and J by 3 bases, with 9 bases between the two germline ends. Germline V CDR1 and CDR2: SGHVS, FQNEAQ. The CDR3 loop spans 12 amino acids. Sequencing was carried out using peripheral blood. This TCR was sampled from a human donor in a cohort sampled during active COVID-19. This sequence joins TRBV7-8 and TRBJ2-7, with D perhaps TRBD2 (5 bases). CDR3 amino acids: CASSQLGYEQYF. For the CDR3, the DNA is TGTGCCAGCAGTCAACTAGGCTACGAGCAGTACTTC. Supplemented by reference TRBV7-8 and TRBJ2-7, the full variable domain reads GAGVSQSPRYKVAKRGQDVALRCDPISGHVSLFWYQQALGQGPEFLTYFQNEAQLDKSGLPSDRFFAERPEGSVSTLKIQRTQQEDSAVYLCASSQLGYEQYFGPGTRLTVT.